The 9 T cell receptor beta chains below were found in one sample sequenced in a study of shared clonotypes between healthy human individuals. Repertoires were generated with immunoSEQ multiplex PCR, while TCRdb's copy carries only in-frame clones and drops some. The table lists 650,000 to 750,000 clones, roughly 70% of them singletons. Material for sequencing was memory CD4+ T cells sorted from blood. As for subset: CD45RA-negative fraction. These receptors were taken from a woman in her thirties in good health.

The rearrangement joins TRBV5-4 to TRBJ2-3, with D unclear. Germline CDR1 SGHNT, CDR2 YYREEE (reference sequence). V shed 0 bases and J shed 0 bases, with 17 bases lying between them. The CDR3 contains 18 residues. CDR3: CASSLVWATQLSTDTQYF. The CDR3 bases are TGTGCCAGCAGCTTGGTTTGGGCTACCCAGCTTAGCACAGATACGCAGTATTTT.

This rearrangement joins TRBV2 to TRBJ2-7; D may correspond to TRBD1 or TRBD2 (5 bases each). The length of the CDR3 is 15 residues. V was cut by 5 bases and J by 0 bases, with 14 bases left in between. The germline CDR1 and CDR2 sequences are SNHLY and FYNNEI. The chain's CDR3 is CASSSQGGSSYEQYF. Here the CDR3 DNA reads TGTGCCAGCAGTTCTCAGGGCGGGTCCTCCTACGAGCAGTACTTC. Combining the CDR3 with reference TRBV2 and TRBJ2-7 gives the whole variable domain EPEVTQTPSHQVTQMGQEVILRCVPISNHLYFYWYRQILGQKVEFLVSFYNNEISEKSEIFDDQFSVERPDGSNFTLKIRSTKLEDSAMYFCASSSQGGSSYEQYFGPGTRLTVT.

This chain links TRBV28 with TRBJ1-2; no firm D call. Germline CDR1 MDHEN, CDR2 SYDVKM. V shed 2 bases and J shed 0 bases, with 22 bases lying between them. The CDR3 has 19 residues. The DNA for the CDR3 is TGTGCCAGCAGTTTACCTACCACCTGGGGTGGGAACCCTAACTATGGCTACACCTTC. Its translation is CASSLPTTWGGNPNYGYTF.

The rearrangement uses TRBV7-8 and TRBJ1-1, with 7 bases fitting TRBD1. Trimming removed 5 bases from V and 10 bases from J; junction bases left unmatched: 10. This CDR3 contains 13 residues. In germline, CDR1 is SGHVS, CDR2 FQNEAQ. CDR3 sequence reads: CASSPGQPEGAFF. In DNA form, the CDR3 reads TGTGCCAGCAGCCCGGGACAGCCCGAGGGAGCTTTCTTT.

This chain joins TRBV5-1 and TRBJ2-2, with TRBD1 identical over 8 bases. The germline gives CDR1 SGHRS, CDR2 YFSETQ. With 1 base clipped from V and 4 bases from J, the junction kept 12 bases outside the gene matches. The length of the CDR3 is 18 residues. This CDR3 is CASSLFIRGPVVTGELFF. The CDR3 DNA reads TGCGCCAGCAGCTTGTTTATCAGGGGGCCGGTGGTCACCGGGGAGCTGTTTTTT.

The gene calls are TRBV18 and TRBJ2-1, with TRBD1 matching 8 bases. Germline V gives CDR1 KGHSH, CDR2 LQKENI. CDR3 length: 14 amino acids. The trim removed 6 bases at V and 9 bases at J, leaving 10 bases unmatched. The CDR3 is CASSSSGQGREQFF. As DNA, the CDR3 is TGTGCCAGCTCGAGTTCCGGACAGGGACGTGAGCAGTTCTTC.

The rearrangement links TRBV4-1 to TRBJ1-4; D is perhaps TRBD1 (6 bases). Germline-derived CDR1 and CDR2 are MGHRA and YSYEKL. CDR3 length: 15 residues. V lost 8 bases to trimming and J lost 0 bases, with 13 bases between them. The CDR3, as DNA: TGCGCCAGCCACAGGGCATTTGCAACTAATGAAAAACTGTTTTTT. Encoded protein: CASHRAFATNEKLFF.

V gene TRBV11-2 combines with J gene TRBJ2-7, with TRBD1 matching over 10 bases. The V gene end was trimmed by 5 bases and the J gene end by 4 bases; junction bases not matched to a gene: 5. Germline assignment: CDR1 SGHAT and CDR2 FQNNGV. This CDR3 is 14 amino acids long. The CDR3 sequence is CASSPTGGIYEQYF. CDR3 DNA: TGTGCCAGCAGCCCGACAGGGGGCATATACGAGCAGTACTTC.

The chain carries TRBV28 and TRBJ1-2; 8 bases fit TRBD1. The junction had 3 bases not matched to a gene; V was cut back by 2 bases and J by 7 bases. From germline, CDR1 is MDHEN and CDR2 SYDVKM. The CDR3 is 13 residues long. CDR3 protein: CASSLGQGFGYTF. DNA of the CDR3: TGTGCCAGCAGTTTAGGACAGGGTTTTGGCTACACCTTC.